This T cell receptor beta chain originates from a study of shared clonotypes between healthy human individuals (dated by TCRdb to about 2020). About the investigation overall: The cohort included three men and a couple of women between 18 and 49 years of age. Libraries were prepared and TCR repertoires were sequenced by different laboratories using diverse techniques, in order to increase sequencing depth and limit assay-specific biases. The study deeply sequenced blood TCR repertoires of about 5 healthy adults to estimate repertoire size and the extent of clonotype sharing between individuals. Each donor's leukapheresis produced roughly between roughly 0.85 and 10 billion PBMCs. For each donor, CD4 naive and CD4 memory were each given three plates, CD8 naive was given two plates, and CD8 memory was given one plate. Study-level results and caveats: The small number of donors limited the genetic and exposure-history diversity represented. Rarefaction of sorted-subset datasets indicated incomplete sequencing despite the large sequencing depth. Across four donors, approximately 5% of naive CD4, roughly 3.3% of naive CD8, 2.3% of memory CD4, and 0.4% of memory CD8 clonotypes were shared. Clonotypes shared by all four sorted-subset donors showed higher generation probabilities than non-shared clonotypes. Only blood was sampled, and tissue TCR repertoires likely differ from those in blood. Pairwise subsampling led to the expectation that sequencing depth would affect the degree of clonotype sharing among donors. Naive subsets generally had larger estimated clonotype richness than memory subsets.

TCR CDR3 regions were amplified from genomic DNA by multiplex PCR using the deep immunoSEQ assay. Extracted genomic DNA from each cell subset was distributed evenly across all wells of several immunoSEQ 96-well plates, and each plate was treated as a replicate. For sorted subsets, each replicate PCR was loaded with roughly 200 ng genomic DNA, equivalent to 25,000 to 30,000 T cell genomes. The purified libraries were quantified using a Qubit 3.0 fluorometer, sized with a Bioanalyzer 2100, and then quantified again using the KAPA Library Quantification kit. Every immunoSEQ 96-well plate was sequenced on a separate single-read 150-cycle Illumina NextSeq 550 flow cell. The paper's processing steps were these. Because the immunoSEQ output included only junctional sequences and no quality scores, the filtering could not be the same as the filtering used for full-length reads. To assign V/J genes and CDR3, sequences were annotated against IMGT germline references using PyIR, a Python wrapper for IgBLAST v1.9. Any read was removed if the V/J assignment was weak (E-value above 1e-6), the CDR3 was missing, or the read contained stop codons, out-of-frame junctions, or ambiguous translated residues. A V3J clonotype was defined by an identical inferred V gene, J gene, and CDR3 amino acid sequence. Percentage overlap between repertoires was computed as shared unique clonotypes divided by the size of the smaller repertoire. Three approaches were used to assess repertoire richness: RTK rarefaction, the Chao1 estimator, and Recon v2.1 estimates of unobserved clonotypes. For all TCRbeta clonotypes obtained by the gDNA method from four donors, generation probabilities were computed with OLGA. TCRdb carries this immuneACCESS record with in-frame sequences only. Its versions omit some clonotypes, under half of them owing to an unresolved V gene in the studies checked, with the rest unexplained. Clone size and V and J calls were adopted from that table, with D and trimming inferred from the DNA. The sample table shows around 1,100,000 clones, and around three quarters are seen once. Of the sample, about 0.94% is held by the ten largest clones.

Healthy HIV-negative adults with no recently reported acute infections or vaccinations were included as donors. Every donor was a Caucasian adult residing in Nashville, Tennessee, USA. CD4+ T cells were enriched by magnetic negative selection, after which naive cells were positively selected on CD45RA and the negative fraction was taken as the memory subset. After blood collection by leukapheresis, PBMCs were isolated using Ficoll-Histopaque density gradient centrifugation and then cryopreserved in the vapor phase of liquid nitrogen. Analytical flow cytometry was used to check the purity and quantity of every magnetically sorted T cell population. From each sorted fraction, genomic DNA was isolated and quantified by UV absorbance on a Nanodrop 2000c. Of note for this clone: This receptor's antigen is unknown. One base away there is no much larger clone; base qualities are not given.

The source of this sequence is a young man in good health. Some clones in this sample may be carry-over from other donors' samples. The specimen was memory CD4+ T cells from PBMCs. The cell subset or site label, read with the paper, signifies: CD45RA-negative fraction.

The CDR3 reads CASSPGAPTYEQYF. The bases are TGCGCCAGCAGCCCTGGGGCACCCACCTACGAGCAGTACTTC. In this chain, TRBV5-1 is recombined with TRBJ2-7; the D gene is perhaps TRBD1, on 5 matching bases. V lost 4 bases and J lost 2 bases; the stretch between them is 13 bases long. The CDR3 holds 14 amino acids from the cysteine to the phenylalanine. Only the CDR3 DNA is retained, 42 bases long and in frame from the first base. CDR1 and CDR2 (SGHRS, YFSETQ) derive from the germline V gene.